These T cell receptor beta chains were read from a single sample in a study of T cell responses to AZD1222 COVID-19 vaccine. Data came from immunoSEQ multiplex PCR; TCRdb stores just in-frame clones and leaves some out. The sample has some 150,000 clones; around nine tenths are singletons. Sample: peripheral blood, taken on day 0 of AZD1222 vaccination. The receptors derive from an adult in good health. Each CDR3 is given with its conserved first and last residue. Fields, in order: V gene, D gene, clone size, J gene, CDR3 length, CDR3 DNA, CDR3 protein. D genes are given only for firm matches. A clone size is listed for some rows: how often the clone was seen (once, few, many), or a class if it is expanded.

V: TRBV18; D: .; size: .; J: TRBJ2-1; length: 15; DNA: TGTGCCAGCTCCCCCGGCTCGACAGATTACAATGAGCAGTTCTTC; CDR3: CASSPGSTDYNEQFF
V: TRBV6-5; D: .; size: .; J: TRBJ1-5; length: 13; DNA: TGTGCCAGCGGACACTATAGCAATCAGCCCCAGCATTTT; CDR3: CASGHYSNQPQHF
V: TRBV27; D: .; size: .; J: TRBJ1-5; length: 15; DNA: TGTGCCAGCAGTTTCTATGCCGGGAGCAATCAGCCCCAGCATTTT; CDR3: CASSFYAGSNQPQHF
V: TRBV5-6; D: .; size: .; J: TRBJ1-2; length: 12; DNA: TGTGCCAGCAGCTTGGGAGCAGGTGGCTACACCTTC; CDR3: CASSLGAGGYTF
V: TRBV5-1; D: TRBD2; size: .; J: TRBJ2-3; length: 15; DNA: TGCGCCAGCAGCTTGGTAGCTAGCGGTACAGATACGCAGTATTTT; CDR3: CASSLVASGTDTQYF
V: TRBV7-2; D: .; size: .; J: TRBJ2-3; length: 12; DNA: TGTGCCAGCAGCCTCTACCGGGACTCGCAGTATTTT; CDR3: CASSLYRDSQYF
V: TRBV19; D: .; size: .; J: TRBJ2-2; length: 15; DNA: TGTGCCAGTAGTATAGGTGGTAGTGGCACCGGGGAGCTGTTTTTT; CDR3: CASSIGGSGTGELFF
V: TRBV11-3; D: .; size: once; J: TRBJ2-2; length: 20; DNA: TGTGCCAGCAGCTCCCTTGAAACCGGGACACAAGGAGAACGCACCGGGGAGCTGTTTTTT; CDR3: CASSSLETGTQGERTGELFF
V: TRBV4-1; D: .; size: .; J: TRBJ2-5; length: 18; DNA: TGCGCCAGCAGCCGCGGCTTTCTTAGGACTAGGGGGCCAGAGACCCAGTACTTC; CDR3: CASSRGFLRTRGPETQYF
V: TRBV13; D: TRBD1; size: few; J: TRBJ2-4; length: 15; DNA: TGTGCCAGCAGCTCCCCGGACAGGGGAAAAAACATTCAGTACTTC; CDR3: CASSSPDRGKNIQYF
V: TRBV2; D: .; size: .; J: TRBJ1-2; length: 14; DNA: TGTGCCAGCAGTGCGATACCGTCTAACTATGGCTACACCTTC; CDR3: CASSAIPSNYGYTF
V: TRBV10-3; D: TRBD1; size: .; J: TRBJ1-1; length: 14; DNA: TGTGCCATCACCCCGACAGGGGTAAACACTGAAGCTTTCTTT; CDR3: CAITPTGVNTEAFF
V: TRBV20-1; D: TRBD1; size: .; J: TRBJ2-1; length: 11; DNA: TGCAGTGCTAGAGAGAACAGGGGTACGCTCTTC; CDR3: CSARENRGTLF
V: TRBV18; D: TRBD1; size: .; J: TRBJ2-1; length: 15; DNA: TGTGCCAGCTCATCATGGACAGGCTCCTACAATGAGCAGTTCTTC; CDR3: CASSSWTGSYNEQFF
V: TRBV6-2/TRBV6-3; D: TRBD1; size: .; J: TRBJ1-1; length: 14; DNA: TGTGCCAGCAGTTACCGACAGGGCTCCACTGAAGCTTTCTTT; CDR3: CASSYRQGSTEAFF
V: TRBV27; D: TRBD2; size: .; J: TRBJ2-1; length: 14; DNA: TGTGCCAGCAGGACTAGCGGCCTATTCAATGAGCAGTTCTTC; CDR3: CASRTSGLFNEQFF
V: TRBV27; D: TRBD2; size: .; J: TRBJ2-7; length: 17; DNA: TGTGCCAGCAGTTTATCGGCCCCTAGCGGGAGAGGTTCCGAGCAGTACTTC; CDR3: CASSLSAPSGRGSEQYF
V: TRBV7-2; D: TRBD1; size: .; J: TRBJ1-2; length: 17; DNA: TGTGCCAGCAGCTTAGCGGATTCAGGGGGCGCCGGATATGGCTACACCTTC; CDR3: CASSLADSGGAGYGYTF
V: TRBV21-1; D: .; size: once; J: TRBJ2-5; length: 15; DNA: TGTGCCAGCAGCAAGTTATGGGGATTGGACGAGACCCAGTACTTC; CDR3: CASSKLWGLDETQYF
V: TRBV4-3; D: .; size: once; J: TRBJ2-7; length: 17; DNA: TGCGCCAGCAGCCAAGATTACGGAGGGCTCGCCTCCTACGAGCAGTACTTC; CDR3: CASSQDYGGLASYEQYF
V: TRBV5-4; D: TRBD2; size: .; J: TRBJ2-1; length: 17; DNA: TGTGCCAGCAGCCCCCTAGCGGGGGGTAGCTCCTACAATGAGCAGTTCTTC; CDR3: CASSPLAGGSSYNEQFF
V: TRBV5-1; D: .; size: .; J: TRBJ1-1; length: 13; DNA: TGCGCCAGCAGGGGTCGGTCGGGCACTGAAGCTTTCTTT; CDR3: CASRGRSGTEAFF
V: TRBV5-8; D: .; size: .; J: TRBJ1-5; length: 15; DNA: TGTGCCAGCAGCTTGGAGCGGAGTAGCAATCAGCCCCAGCATTTT; CDR3: CASSLERSSNQPQHF
V: TRBV7-9; D: TRBD2; size: few; J: TRBJ2-2; length: 15; DNA: TGTGCCAGCAGCGGAGCGGGAGGGGACGCCGGGGAGCTGTTTTTT; CDR3: CASSGAGGDAGELFF
V: TRBV12-3/TRBV12-4; D: .; size: .; J: TRBJ1-4; length: 12; DNA: TGTGCCAGCAGTTTCGTCCGGATGGAACTGTTTTTT; CDR3: CASSFVRMELFF
V: TRBV6-1; D: .; size: few; J: TRBJ1-1; length: 12; DNA: TGTGCCAGCAGTGAAGAGTACACTGAAGCTTTCTTT; CDR3: CASSEEYTEAFF
V: TRBV12-3/TRBV12-4; D: TRBD1; size: few; J: TRBJ1-2; length: 13; DNA: TGTGCCAGCAGTTTGGGACAGGGTATAGGCTACACCTTC; CDR3: CASSLGQGIGYTF
V: TRBV3-1/TRBV3-2; D: .; size: .; J: TRBJ1-3; length: 15; DNA: TGTGCCAGCAGCCAAGTGGGAGGGTCTGGAAACACCATATATTTT; CDR3: CASSQVGGSGNTIYF
V: TRBV9; D: TRBD2; size: .; J: TRBJ2-1; length: 15; DNA: TGTGCCAGCAGCGTAAAACGGGGGGGCCAGGATGAGCAGTTCTTC; CDR3: CASSVKRGGQDEQFF
V: TRBV28; D: .; size: .; J: TRBJ1-4; length: 13; DNA: TGTGCCAGCACCGCGGACAGACGTGAAAAACTGTTTTTT; CDR3: CASTADRREKLFF
V: TRBV28; D: TRBD1; size: .; J: TRBJ1-4; length: 16; DNA: TGTGCCAGCAGGCCGACAGGGGCGGGCTTCAATGAAAAACTGTTTTTT; CDR3: CASRPTGAGFNEKLFF
V: TRBV7-8; D: .; size: .; J: TRBJ2-7; length: 14; DNA: TGTGCCAGCAGCTTGCGCCACCCGGGAAACGAGCAGTACTTC; CDR3: CASSLRHPGNEQYF
V: TRBV6-2/TRBV6-3; D: .; size: once; J: TRBJ1-5; length: 16; DNA: TGTGCCAGCAGTTTTGGTGCCAGGGCCAGCAATCAGCCCCAGCATTTT; CDR3: CASSFGARASNQPQHF
V: TRBV9; D: .; size: .; J: TRBJ2-3; length: 23; DNA: TGTGCCCGCAGCGTAGGCGCGGGGGGGTTCACGTACAGCCAGGGGGCGAAAGCAGATACGCAGTATTTT; CDR3: CARSVGAGGFTYSQGAKADTQYF
V: TRBV4-1; D: .; size: .; J: TRBJ2-7; length: 14; DNA: TGCGCCAGCAGAAACGTCATGATGCGCGACGAGCAGTACTTC; CDR3: CASRNVMMRDEQYF
V: TRBV5-4; D: .; size: .; J: TRBJ2-2; length: 15; DNA: TGTGCCGGCAGTCGATCCGGGGCGAACACCGGGGAGCTGTTTTTT; CDR3: CAGSRSGANTGELFF
V: TRBV21-1; D: .; size: .; J: TRBJ1-5; length: 16; DNA: TGTGCCAGCAGCTATCACTACAGGGGGCGGAATCAGCCCCAGCATTTT; CDR3: CASSYHYRGRNQPQHF
V: TRBV11-1; D: .; size: .; J: TRBJ1-2; length: 13; DNA: TGTGCCAGCAGCCTACAGGGAAGAAGTGGCTACACCTTC; CDR3: CASSLQGRSGYTF
V: TRBV10-3; D: TRBD1; size: .; J: TRBJ1-2; length: 13; DNA: TGTGCCATCAGTGAGGACAGGGTAGTTGGCTACACCTTC; CDR3: CAISEDRVVGYTF
V: TRBV4-1; D: .; size: .; J: TRBJ2-1; length: 18; DNA: TGCGCCAGCAGCCAAGTTGACGCGGGTGTTAGCTCCTACAATGAGCAGTTCTTC; CDR3: CASSQVDAGVSSYNEQFF